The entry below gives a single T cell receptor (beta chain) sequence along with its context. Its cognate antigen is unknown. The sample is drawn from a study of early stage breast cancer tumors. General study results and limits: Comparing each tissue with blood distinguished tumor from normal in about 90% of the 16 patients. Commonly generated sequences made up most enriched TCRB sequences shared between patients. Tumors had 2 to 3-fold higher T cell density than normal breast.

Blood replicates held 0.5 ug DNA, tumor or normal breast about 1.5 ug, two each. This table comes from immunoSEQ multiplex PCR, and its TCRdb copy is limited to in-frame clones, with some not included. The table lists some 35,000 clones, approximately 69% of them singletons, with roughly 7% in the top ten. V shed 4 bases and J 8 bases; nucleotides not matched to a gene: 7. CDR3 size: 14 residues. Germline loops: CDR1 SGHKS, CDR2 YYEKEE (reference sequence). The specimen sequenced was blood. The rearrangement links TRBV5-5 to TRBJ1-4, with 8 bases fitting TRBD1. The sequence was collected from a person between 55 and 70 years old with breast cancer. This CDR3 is CASSVGQGVEKLFF. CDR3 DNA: TGTGCCAGCAGCGTCGGACAGGGTGTCGAAAAACTGTTTTTT.